Included here is one T cell receptor (beta chain) sequence, with context. What it binds is not known. The identical CDR3 is also encoded by other nucleotide sequences in the sample. The table came from immunoSEQ multiplex PCR; TCRdb's copy has only in-frame clones and leaves some out. Of under 200,000 clones in the sample, approximately 90% were seen once. The data stem from a study of T cell responses to AZD1222 COVID-19 vaccine. Second doses at about 4 or about 12 weeks were pooled. Study-level results: Most donors were white British and more were female, and clonal diversity was possibly underestimated. Sampling captured repertoires only after the peak T cell response. Only 5 to 7 AZD1222 recipients were seropositive at baseline.

The CDR3 consists of 12 residues. CDR1 is LGHDT and CDR2 is YNNKEL in the germline V gene (reference sequence). The V and J ends lost 1 base and 4 bases respectively, with 4 bases between them. Sequenced here: peripheral blood, sampled 28 days after the second AZD1222 dose. The genes are TRBV3-1 (or the pseudogene TRBV3-2) and TRBJ2-5; D is unresolved. The sequence derives from an adult who received the AZD1222 COVID-19 vaccine. The CDR3 nucleotides are TGTGCCAGCAGCCAAGGGAGAGAGACCCAGTACTTC. Translated: CASSQGRETQYF.